This is a list of T cell receptor beta chains from one sample in a study of cytomegalovirus exposure and HLA in healthy donors. Some clones are missing from TCRdb's copy, which holds only in-frame ones; the method was immunoSEQ multiplex PCR. The sample has about 190,000 clones; around 90% are singletons. The sequencing input was PBMCs. Every receptor here comes from a woman in her late teens or twenties in good health and CMV-seronegative. The CDR3 runs from the conserved cysteine through the conserved F or W. The D gene is left open where the match is weak. Size values are once, few and many counts, or a class for expanded clones, and some rows have none.

v_call	d_call	clone_size	j_call	cdr3_aa	cdr3_nt
TRBV27	.	once	TRBJ2-1	CASSRGNLYNEQFF	TGTGCCAGCAGTCGCGGAAATCTATACAATGAGCAGTTCTTC
TRBV4-2	TRBD2	.	TRBJ2-7	CASSQGLAGDEQYF	TGTGCCAGCAGCCAAGGACTAGCGGGAGACGAGCAGTACTTC
TRBV19	.	.	TRBJ1-1	CATSRRQENTEAFF	TGTGCCACAAGCCGCAGGCAGGAGAACACTGAAGCTTTCTTT
TRBV19	TRBD1	once	TRBJ1-1	CASSIGSRGRETEAFF	TGTGCCAGTAGTATCGGTTCCAGGGGGCGCGAAACTGAAGCTTTCTTT
TRBV5-4	TRBD2	.	TRBJ2-5	CASSPNSGTVQETQYF	TGTGCCAGCAGCCCGAATAGCGGGACCGTACAAGAGACCCAGTACTTC
TRBV27	TRBD2	.	TRBJ2-3	CASSLGLAGGKSTDTQYF	TGTGCCAGCAGTTTAGGGCTAGCGGGGGGGAAGAGCACAGATACGCAGTATTTT
TRBV2	.	.	TRBJ2-5	CASRTFGETQYF	TGTGCCAGCAGGACCTTCGGGGAGACCCAGTACTTC
TRBV7-2	TRBD2	.	TRBJ2-1	CATQRASGSGEQFF	TGTGCCACACAACGGGCTAGCGGGAGCGGGGAGCAGTTCTTC
TRBV19	TRBD1	.	TRBJ1-5	CASSRDSNQPQHF	TGTGCCAGTAGCCGGGACAGTAATCAGCCCCAGCATTTT
TRBV4-3	.	.	TRBJ2-7	CASSQEAGATYEQYF	TGCGCCAGCAGCCAAGAGGCGGGGGCGACCTACGAGCAGTACTTC
TRBV7-2	.	.	TRBJ2-3	CASSFRGTDTQYF	TGTGCCAGCAGCTTCCGGGGCACAGATACGCAGTATTTT
TRBV5-8	TRBD1	.	TRBJ2-1	CASSLGTGENEQFF	TGTGCCAGCAGCTTGGGGACAGGCGAGAATGAGCAGTTCTTC
TRBV6-5	TRBD1	few	TRBJ1-2	CASSWTGEGGYTF	TGTGCCAGCAGTTGGACAGGGGAAGGGGGCTACACCTTC
TRBV19	.	.	TRBJ2-6	CASSSQGHSGANVLTF	TGTGCCAGTAGTTCCCAGGGGCACTCTGGGGCCAACGTCCTGACTTTC
TRBV5-1	TRBD2	.	TRBJ2-4	CASSPGLAVNIQYF	TGCGCCAGCAGCCCGGGACTAGCAGTAAACATTCAGTACTTC
TRBV7-8	TRBD2	.	TRBJ2-1	CASSLAGTSSVHEQFF	TGTGCCAGCAGCTTAGCAGGGACTAGCTCGGTCCATGAGCAGTTCTTC
TRBV7-2	.	.	TRBJ1-4	CASRPGVGEKLFF	TGTGCCAGCAGACCAGGGGTTGGCGAAAAACTGTTTTTT
TRBV11-2	TRBD2	.	TRBJ2-1	CASSPWTSGNYNEQFF	TGTGCCAGCAGCCCCTGGACTAGCGGCAACTACAATGAGCAGTTCTTC
TRBV7-9	.	.	TRBJ2-1	CASSVQLGLQFF	TGTGCCAGCAGCGTCCAACTAGGCTTGCAGTTCTTC
TRBV30	.	few	TRBJ2-2	CAWSVGTGQAGELFF	TGTGCCTGGAGTGTAGGAACAGGGCAAGCCGGGGAGCTGTTTTTT
TRBV4-2	TRBD2	.	TRBJ2-7	CASSPSLAGEYEQYF	TGTGCCAGCAGCCCATCCTTAGCGGGAGAATACGAGCAGTACTTC
TRBV10-3	TRBD1	.	TRBJ2-3	CAIKGQGLVTDTQYF	TGTGCCATCAAGGGACAGGGATTAGTCACAGATACGCAGTATTTT
TRBV5-1	TRBD1	.	TRBJ2-7	CASSSLGQGAGEQYF	TGCGCCAGCAGCAGCTTGGGACAGGGGGCCGGCGAGCAGTACTTC
TRBV6-5	TRBD1	.	TRBJ2-7	CATLGGGYEQYF	TGTGCCACCTTAGGGGGCGGCTACGAGCAGTACTTC
TRBV11-2	.	.	TRBJ2-7	CASRSRATGSYEQYF	TGTGCCAGCAGATCCCGGGCCACGGGATCCTACGAGCAGTACTTC
TRBV6-5	TRBD2	.	TRBJ2-7	CASCRAGSYEQYF	TGTGCCAGCTGTCGAGCGGGGTCCTACGAGCAGTACTTC
TRBV7-2	TRBD1	.	TRBJ1-5	CASSSTTGGFQPQHF	TGTGCCAGCAGCTCAACGACAGGGGGCTTCCAGCCCCAGCATTTT
TRBV5-4	TRBD2	once	TRBJ2-1	CASSPKTSGTSYNEQFF	TGTGCCAGCAGCCCGAAGACTAGCGGGACGTCCTACAATGAGCAGTTCTTC
TRBV18	.	.	TRBJ2-5	CASSPDGQETQYF	TGTGCCAGCTCGCCCGACGGGCAAGAGACCCAGTACTTC
TRBV5-6	.	.	TRBJ2-7	CASSLSPDVYEQYF	TGTGCCAGCAGCTTATCGCCCGATGTCTACGAGCAGTACTTC
TRBV19	TRBD1	.	TRBJ2-5	CASSITGGETQYF	TGTGCCAGTAGTATAACAGGGGGGGAGACCCAGTACTTC
TRBV29-1	.	once	TRBJ2-5	CSVEAVQETQYF	TGCAGCGTTGAAGCGGTCCAAGAGACCCAGTACTTC
TRBV2	TRBD2	.	TRBJ2-1	CASLLAGDDEQFF	TGTGCCAGCCTACTAGCGGGAGACGATGAGCAGTTCTTC
TRBV9	TRBD2	.	TRBJ2-3	CASSLGGGTDTQYF	TGTGCCAGCAGCCTCGGGGGGGGGACAGATACGCAGTATTTT
TRBV7-9	TRBD2	.	TRBJ2-5	CASSLGWGGEETQYF	TGTGCCAGCAGCTTAGGGTGGGGGGGAGAAGAGACCCAGTACTTC
TRBV9	.	.	TRBJ2-7	CASSVDPGPPQGEQYF	TGTGCCAGCAGCGTAGATCCAGGGCCACCTCAGGGCGAGCAGTACTTC
TRBV7-2	TRBD2	.	TRBJ2-5	CASSLGLAGGLGTQYF	TGTGCCAGCAGCCTGGGACTAGCGGGAGGTTTAGGGACCCAGTACTTC
TRBV6-5	TRBD1	.	TRBJ2-3	CASSLQGADGDTQYF	TGTGCCAGCAGTCTACAGGGGGCCGACGGAGATACGCAGTATTTT
TRBV7-9	TRBD1	.	TRBJ2-1	CASSVAKTGYNEQFF	TGTGCCAGCAGCGTAGCCAAGACAGGGTACAATGAGCAGTTCTTC
TRBV20-1	.	.	TRBJ1-2	CSASDGYTF	TGCAGTGCTAGCGATGGCTACACCTTC
TRBV2	.	.	TRBJ1-2	CASSPGGLSNYGYTF	TGTGCCAGCAGCCCCGGGGGACTTTCTAACTATGGCTACACCTTC
TRBV7-2	.	.	TRBJ2-5	CASSLEARVRETQYF	TGTGCCAGCAGCTTAGAGGCCCGGGTACGGGAGACCCAGTACTTC
TRBV29-1	TRBD2	.	TRBJ2-1	CSGGGGSGANEQFF	TGCAGTGGGGGCGGGGGTAGCGGGGCAAATGAGCAGTTCTTC
TRBV30	TRBD1	.	TRBJ2-1	CAWRDRGDGEQFF	TGTGCCTGGAGAGACAGGGGCGACGGTGAGCAGTTCTTC
TRBV4-3	.	.	TRBJ1-2	CASSPLEGGGYGYTF	TGCGCCAGCAGCCCTCTGGAGGGAGGGGGCTATGGCTACACCTTC
TRBV5-1	.	.	TRBJ1-3	CASSLAGGVNTIYF	TGCGCCAGCAGCTTGGCCGGAGGGGTAAACACCATATATTTT
TRBV7-2	.	few	TRBJ2-7	CASSLGSTAEYF	TGTGCCAGCAGCTTAGGATCGACTGCCGAGTACTTC
TRBV2	.	.	TRBJ2-7	CASSDKYEQYF	TGTGCCAGCAGTGATAAATACGAGCAGTACTTC
TRBV5-1	TRBD1	once	TRBJ2-1	CASSFTGGAAFNNEQFF	TGCGCCAGCAGCTTTACAGGGGGTGCGGCTTTTAACAATGAGCAGTTCTTC